Listed here are 15 T cell receptor beta chains from one sample, sequenced in a study of metastatic and nonmetastatic thyroid tumors. Thyroid surgery took place with no prior treatment in any patient. MiXCR reprocessed the PCR reads for TCRdb. The data contain some 19,000 clones, about a quarter of them singletons. Material for sequencing was tumor tissue. These receptors all come from a female donor with papillary thyroid cancer or a benign thyroid nodule (not recorded which). Some clones in this sample may be carry-over from other donors' samples.

This clone appeared many times. The genes are TRBV20-1 and TRBJ1-3; 7 nucleotides align to TRBD1. CDR3 length equals 15 residues. Unmatched junction bases numbered 6, after V lost 0 bases and J lost 4 bases. The germline CDR1 and CDR2 sequences are DFQATT and SNEGSKA (reference sequence). CDR3: CSARDFTGAGNTIYF. CDR3 nucleotides: TGCAGTGCTAGAGATTTTACAGGGGCGGGAAACACCATATATTTT.

The chain couples TRBV20-1 to TRBJ2-7, with D perhaps TRBD1 (5 bases). Germline V gives CDR1 DFQATT, CDR2 SNEGSKA (reference sequence). The CDR3 has 14 amino acids. Trimming removed 3 bases from V and 5 bases from J, with 17 bases in between. DNA for the CDR3: TGCAGTGCTAGGTTTCGCACAGGTATCCACGAGCAGTACTTC. Translated: CSARFRTGIHEQYF.

This clone has ten or more counts. This may be a read error, as it is one base from a much larger clone. Within the sample, other DNA sequences also encode this same CDR3. This chain's CDR3 is CASSSSTSGATDTQYF. CDR3 DNA sequence: TGTGCCAGCAGTTCCTCGACTAGCGGGGCTACAGATACGCAGTATTTT. The V call is TRBV12-3 or TRBV12-4, the J call TRBJ2-3; 11 bases line up with TRBD2. The CDR3 consists of 16 residues. V gave up 4 bases and J gave up 3 bases; unmatched junction bases: 6.

This clone was detected a few times. A much more abundant neighbour one base away suggests this may be a read error. The genes are TRBV19 and TRBJ2-5, with 10 bases aligning to TRBD2. Germline CDR1 is LNHDA and CDR2 is SQIVND (reference sequence). The CDR3 length is 15 residues. Here the CDR3 DNA reads TGTGCCATTAGTATTGAGCGGGAGGGCCGGGAGACCCAGTACTTC. This translates into CAISIEREGRETQYF.

This clone was counted at least ten times. The V and J genes are TRBV5-4 and TRBJ2-3, with D tentatively TRBD2 (6 bases). The CDR3 runs to 15 residues. Trimming shortened V by 2 bases and J by 2 bases, and 12 bases separated the two germline ends. The germline V gene encodes CDR1 SGHNT and CDR2 YYREEE (reference sequence). CDR3 amino acids: CASSFAGWDTDTQYF. For the CDR3, the DNA is TGTGCCAGCAGCTTCGCGGGATGGGACACAGATACGCAGTATTTT. The full variable domain, its missing parts supplied by reference TRBV5-4 and TRBJ2-3, is ETGVTQSPTHLIKTRGQQVTLRCSSQSGHNTVSWYQQALGQGPQFIFQYYREEENGRGNFPPRFSGLQFPNYSSELNVNALELDDSALYLCASSFAGWDTDTQYFGPGTRLTVL.

This clone qualifies as medium-sized (0.01 to 0.1%). This chain links TRBV5-1 with TRBJ1-6; TRBD1 aligns across 8 bases. The CDR3 has 15 residues. Trimming removed 2 bases from V and 7 bases from J; junction bases left unmatched: 5. Germline CDR1 reads SGHRS; CDR2 reads YFSETQ. The DNA for the CDR3 is TGCGCCAGCAGCTTCTCAGGGGGCGAAAATTCACCCCTCCACTTT. This sequence encodes CASSFSGGENSPLHF.

The genes are TRBV18 and TRBJ1-4; D remains unclear. The V end lost 0 bases, the J end lost 10 bases, and 6 bases lay between the germline ends. The germline CDR1 and CDR2 sequences are KGHSH and LQKENI. The length of the CDR3 is 12 residues. This CDR3 is CASSPPIGKLFF. CDR3 coding DNA: TGTGCCAGCTCACCACCTATTGGAAAACTGTTTTTT.

This clone was found a few times. One base away lies a much larger clone, so this may be a sequencing read error. The chain has TRBV7-2 and TRBJ1-4; D call uncertain. The CDR3 spans 15 residues. Germline CDR1 is SGHTA and CDR2 is FQGNSA. Trimming pared 1 base from V and 0 bases from J, leaving 6 bases between. In nucleotides, the CDR3 is TGTGCCAGCAGCTTAGGACCAACAACTAATGAAAAACTGTTTTTT. It yields the protein CASSLGPTTNEKLFF.

The chain links TRBV7-9 to TRBJ1-2; D not resolved. Trimming took 11 bases from V and 8 from J, leaving 21 bases between them. The germline V gene encodes CDR1 SEHNR and CDR2 FQNEAQ (reference sequence). CDR3 length: 13 residues. CDR3 nucleotides: TGTGCCGTACCCACGTTCTCGTCCGGGGGCTACACCTTC. Its translation is CAVPTFSSGGYTF.

The chain joins TRBV5-6 to TRBJ1-1; 7 nucleotides line up with TRBD1. The CDR3 is 19 residues long. Germline CDR1 reads SGHDT; CDR2 reads YYEEEE. The ends lost 4 bases at V and 1 base at J; junction bases unmatched: 19. The CDR3 protein is CASSPASGTVFVRNTEAFF. The CDR3 coding sequence is TGTGCCAGCAGCCCAGCTTCCGGGACAGTCTTCGTCCGGAACACTGAAGCTTTCTTT.

In this sample, this clone turned up a few times. This may arise from a read error, as a much more abundant clone is one base away. This rearrangement joins TRBV28 to TRBJ2-3; 7 bases are a match to TRBD2. The CDR3 is 18 residues long. V lost 5 bases and J lost 0; bases outside the gene matches: 14. Germline-derived CDR1 and CDR2 are MDHEN and SYDVKM. The CDR3 sequence: CASSGASGRPTSTDTQYF. CDR3 in DNA: TGTGCCAGCAGTGGAGCTAGCGGAAGGCCTACTAGCACAGATACGCAGTATTTT.

This clone has only a few counts. The V gene is TRBV19, the J gene TRBJ1-5, with no clear D. The CDR3 totals 13 residues. CDR1 is LNHDA, CDR2 SQIVND, per germline (reference sequence). Trimming took 2 bases from V and 2 from J, leaving 4 bases between them. This CDR3 reads CASSIRGNQPQHF. In DNA form, the CDR3 reads TGTGCCAGTAGTATAAGGGGCAATCAGCCCCAGCATTTT. Complete variable domain (other parts from reference TRBV19 and TRBJ1-5): DGGITQSPKYLFRKEGQNVTLSCEQNLNHDAMYWYRQDPGQGLRLIYYSQIVNDFQKGDIAEGYSVSREKKESFPLTVTSAQKNPTAFYLCASSIRGNQPQHFGDGTRLSIL.

The rearrangement joins TRBV11-1 to TRBJ2-2; TRBD2 matches 9 bases. Germline trimming cut 7 bases from V and 5 bases from J; bases unmatched to any gene: 14. CDR1 and CDR2 from the germline V gene are SGHAT and FQDESV (reference sequence). The CDR3 loop spans 17 amino acids. In DNA, the CDR3 is TGTGCCAGCACCAAGAACCCCGGGACTAGCCGAACCGGGGAGCTGTTTTTT. Translated: CASTKNPGTSRTGELFF.

This clone occurred a few times. This chain connects TRBV15 to TRBJ2-1, with D perhaps TRBD1 (7 bases). The V and J ends lost 8 bases and 7 bases respectively, with 24 bases between them. Germline V gene lookup returns CDR1 LNHNV and CDR2 YYDKDF (reference sequence). The CDR3 spans 16 residues. The CDR3, as DNA: TGTGCCACCCAGGGGGGTTCTAGCTGGATTGTAAATGAGCAGTTCTTC. Translation: CATQGGSSWIVNEQFF.

This clone was counted a few times. Germline is not matched at one junction end, which may reflect a read error. The chain has TRBV6-1 and TRBJ1-2; unclear D gene. This CDR3 region has 13 residues. In germline, CDR1 is MNHNS, CDR2 SASEGT. CDR3 nucleotides: TGTGCCAGCAGGGTGCCAGGCCCCTATTGCTACACCTTT. Translated, it gives CASRVPGPYCYTF.